This T cell receptor (beta chain) was captured by sequencing in a study of blood T cell repertoires in COVID-19. Study-level information: There were acute and convalescent COVID-19 samples, and they came from the United States, Italy and Spain. T cells, B-cell-depleted T cells, or PBMCs supplied cDNA or gDNA.

CDR3 size: 12 residues. Trimming pared 3 bases from V and 6 bases from J, leaving 6 bases between. Germline values: CDR1 SGHTA, CDR2 FQGNSA. Per the authors' pipeline: Using reference gene primer amplification, nucleated cell counts were estimated. Profiling relied on immunoSEQ multiplex PCR, and the TCRdb table lists in-frame clones only, not all of them. That table furnishes V, J and clone size, whereas the DNA furnished D and trimming. The sample comprises about 200,000 clones, 90% of which are singletons, and 0.62% rests with the top ten. This TCR was sampled from a man aged 45-65 years with acute or convalescent COVID-19. Material for sequencing was peripheral blood. This chain links TRBV7-2 with TRBJ2-4, with D perhaps matching TRBD1 (5 bases). This CDR3 is CASSFDRNIQYF. CDR3 sequence (DNA): TGTGCCAGCAGCTTCGACAGAAACATTCAGTACTTC.